Listed below are T cell receptor beta chains from one sample, sequenced in a study of cytomegalovirus exposure and HLA in healthy donors. TCRdb's table, derived via immunoSEQ multiplex PCR, lists solely in-frame clones and lacks some. Its table lists 150,000 to 200,000 clones. The sequencing input was PBMCs. The receptors stem from a woman between 55 and 75 years old in good health and CMV-seronegative. Both conserved end residues are part of each CDR3. D genes are given only for firm matches.

TRBV2,TRBD1,TRBJ1-1,TGTGCCAGCAGTGAGGACAGGTCGGGGAACACTGAAGCTTTCTTT,CASSEDRSGNTEAFF
TRBV7-9,-,TRBJ1-1,TGTGCCAGCAGCTTAGTCGGGGTAGTCGACACTGAAGCTTTCTTT,CASSLVGVVDTEAFF
TRBV28,-,TRBJ1-2,TGTGCCACCTGCCGGGGGGGGCGGGTTTATGGCTACACCTTC,CATCRGGRVYGYTF
TRBV5-1,-,TRBJ2-5,TGCGCCAGCACCCGAGAGACCCAGTACTTC,CASTRETQYF
TRBV6-1,TRBD1,TRBJ2-1,TGTGCCAGCAGTGAGTTTGACAGGGTGAAGGGGCAGTTCTTC,CASSEFDRVKGQFF
TRBV2,-,TRBJ1-5,TGTGCCAGCAGTGGAGTGAGCAATCAGCCCCAGCATTTT,CASSGVSNQPQHF
TRBV10-3,-,TRBJ2-7,TGTGCCATCAGTGTCAGGCAGGAAACCTACGAGCAGTACTTC,CAISVRQETYEQYF
TRBV11-2,-,TRBJ2-7,TGTGCCAGCAGCTTCAACGGTGCCTACGAGCAGTACTTC,CASSFNGAYEQYF
TRBV21-1,-,TRBJ2-7,TGTGCCAGCAGCAAAGGAAGGGGGGAGACAGGGTTTGGGGAGCAGTACTTC,CASSKGRGETGFGEQYF
TRBV5-6,-,TRBJ2-7,TGTGCCAGCAGCATTCTAGGACTTCCCTACGAGCAGTACTTC,CASSILGLPYEQYF
TRBV6-5,-,TRBJ2-7,TGTGCCAGCAGTTTCTTGGGAGCGGAGACCTACGAGCAGTACTTT,CASSFLGAETYEQYF
TRBV7-9,-,TRBJ1-1,TGTGCCAGCAGCTTAGAGGGGGGGGTGGGAGCTTTCTTT,CASSLEGGVGAFF
TRBV9,TRBD1,TRBJ2-2,TGTGCCAGCAGCGCCTATCAGGGGGCTTCCGGGGAGCTGTTTTTT,CASSAYQGASGELFF
TRBV18,TRBD1,TRBJ1-1,TGTGCCAGCTCTCCCGGACAGGGAAGGTTTGAAGCTTTCTTT,CASSPGQGRFEAFF
TRBV13,-,TRBJ1-1,TGTGCCAGCACCGGCCCAGACACACGGAACACTGAAGCTTTCTTT,CASTGPDTRNTEAFF
TRBV11-2,-,TRBJ1-2,TGTGCCAGCAGCGGCGCTAGGGGCAGGCCTCAATATGGCTACACCTTC,CASSGARGRPQYGYTF
TRBV5-1,-,TRBJ2-1,TGCGCCAGCAGCTTGGCGGCGGGTTCATACAATGAGCAGTTCTTC,CASSLAAGSYNEQFF
TRBV4-1,TRBD1,TRBJ1-1,TGCGCCAGCAGCCAACGACAGGGGTCGGGTGAAGCTTTCTTT,CASSQRQGSGEAFF
TRBV4-1,-,TRBJ2-7,TGCGCCAGCAGCCAACATGGGGCCGTCTACGAGCAGTACTTC,CASSQHGAVYEQYF
TRBV13,TRBD1,TRBJ1-5,TGTGCCAGCAGCTTAGGCCCCGGGACAGGGCATCAGCCCCAGCATTTT,CASSLGPGTGHQPQHF
TRBV5-4,TRBD1,TRBJ1-5,TGTGCCAGCAGCGTACAGGGGGATTCTAAGCCCCAGCATTTT,CASSVQGDSKPQHF
TRBV15,TRBD1,TRBJ1-6,TGTGCCACCAGCCGGGGACAGGGAAGTAAAACCCTCCACTTT,CATSRGQGSKTLHF
TRBV4-3,-,TRBJ1-5,TGCGCCAGCAGCCCTTCTATGCTAGGCAATCAGCCCCAGCATTTT,CASSPSMLGNQPQHF
TRBV7-9,TRBD1,TRBJ2-2,TGTGCCAGCGAGGGGGGACAGGGGGAAGCCTCGAACACCGGGGAGCTGTTTTTT,CASEGGQGEASNTGELFF
TRBV9,-,TRBJ1-3,TGTGCCAGCAGCGCAAATCCGGGCTCTGGAAACACCATATATTTT,CASSANPGSGNTIYF
TRBV10-1,-,TRBJ2-7,TGCGCCAGCAGTGACCGGGAGTACGAGCAGTACTTC,CASSDREYEQYF
TRBV7-9,-,TRBJ1-2,TGTGCCAGCAGCTTAGTAGAGCAGGCCACCTTCTATGGCTACACCTTC,CASSLVEQATFYGYTF
TRBV2,-,TRBJ1-1,TGTGCCAGCATTCTTTCTCCGGGACAAATAATGAACACTGAAGCTTTCTTT,CASILSPGQIMNTEAFF
TRBV7-9,TRBD1,TRBJ1-1,TGTGCAGAGGATATGGGACAGCGGAACACTGAAGCTTTCTTT,CAEDMGQRNTEAFF
TRBV10-3,TRBD2,TRBJ2-7,TGTGCCACTGGGGGTACCCCTCTTTCGGCGGGAGTAACCTACGAGCAGTACTTC,CATGGTPLSAGVTYEQYF
TRBV7-2,TRBD1,TRBJ1-1,TGTGCCAGCAGCCGACAGGGATACACTGAAGCTTTCTTT,CASSRQGYTEAFF
TRBV6-5,-,TRBJ2-7,TGTGCCAGCGGCCGGGACAACTCCTACGAGCAGTACTTC,CASGRDNSYEQYF
TRBV27,-,TRBJ2-4,TGTGCCACCCCGGGGCGGGGGCTAGCCAAAAACATTCAGTACTTC,CATPGRGLAKNIQYF
TRBV6-1,-,TRBJ2-7,TGTGCCAGCAGTCCTAGGGGGGGGGCCTACGAGCAGTACTTC,CASSPRGGAYEQYF
TRBV5-1,TRBD2,TRBJ2-2,TGCGCCAGCAGCCGAGGCGGGGGGGACACCGGGGAGCTGTTTTTT,CASSRGGGDTGELFF
TRBV5-4,-,TRBJ1-2,TGTGCCAGCAGCTTGGGACGGGTCAGGGATGGCTACACCTTC,CASSLGRVRDGYTF
TRBV27,-,TRBJ1-5,TGTGCCAGCAGTTCGACGGGTAATCAGCCCCAGCATTTT,CASSSTGNQPQHF
TRBV4-2,TRBD1,TRBJ1-1,TGTGCCAGCAGCCATCCAGGGGGTGAGACTGAAGCTTTCTTT,CASSHPGGETEAFF
TRBV7-8,-,TRBJ1-3,TGTGCCAGCAGGTCACAGGGAGACACCATATATTTT,CASRSQGDTIYF
TRBV6-6,TRBD2,TRBJ2-5,TGTGCCAGCAGGGGGGCGCTAGCGGGATCGAGAGAGACCCAGTACTTC,CASRGALAGSRETQYF
TRBV5-1,TRBD2,TRBJ2-3,TGCGCCAGCAGCTTGGAAAAAGCGGGAGGGGTTTCGACAGATACGCAGTATTTT,CASSLEKAGGVSTDTQYF
TRBV11-2,-,TRBJ1-4,TGTGCCAGCAGCGCTGACCGGTGGCAGCGAGGTGCAACTAATGAAAAACTGTTTTTT,CASSADRWQRGATNEKLFF
TRBV7-3,TRBD1,TRBJ2-1,TGTGCCAGCAGCTTGTCCGGGACAGGGGGGCCCGCTGGGCAGTTCTTC,CASSLSGTGGPAGQFF
TRBV20-1,-,TRBJ1-2,TGCAGTGCTGTCTTCTATGGCTACACCTTC,CSAVFYGYTF
TRBV5-1,-,TRBJ1-3,TGCGCCAGCAGCTTAGAGGGAATCTCTGGAAACACCATATATTTT,CASSLEGISGNTIYF
TRBV4-1,TRBD2,TRBJ2-3,TGCGCCAGCAGCCCCGGGACTAGCGGGAGGACAGATACGCAGTATTTT,CASSPGTSGRTDTQYF
TRBV7-2,TRBD1,TRBJ2-6,TGTGCCAGCAGCTTAGTAGGCGGGACAGGGGAATCTGGGGCCAACGTCCTGACTTTC,CASSLVGGTGESGANVLTF
TRBV6-5,-,TRBJ1-1,TGTGCCAGCAGTTACTCAAGAGTGGACACTGAAGCTTTCTTT,CASSYSRVDTEAFF
TRBV11-2,-,TRBJ1-5,TGTGCCAGCAGCCCAGGGAATCCTGATCAGCCCCAGCATTTT,CASSPGNPDQPQHF
TRBV25-1,-,TRBJ2-7,TGTGCCAGCAGTGAACAGGGTTTTTTGGTCGAGCAGTACTTC,CASSEQGFLVEQYF
TRBV6-5,-,TRBJ2-7,TGTGCCAGCAGTTACTCCCGCCGGGCCTACGAGCAGTACTTC,CASSYSRRAYEQYF
TRBV6-1,TRBD2,TRBJ2-3,TGTGCCAGCAGTTCCGGACTAGCATGGGGAGATACGCAGTATTTT,CASSSGLAWGDTQYF
TRBV29-1,-,TRBJ2-5,TGCAGCGTTGAAGGAGGAGCGGGCTTCCAAGAGACCCAGTACTTC,CSVEGGAGFQETQYF
TRBV9,-,TRBJ1-2,TGTGCCAGCAGCGTTGGAGCCCGGCAGACCTATGGCTACACCTTC,CASSVGARQTYGYTF
TRBV2,-,TRBJ2-5,TGTGCCAGCAGCCTGGACAGGACTCTCCGCGGGGTAAAAGAGACCCAGTACTTC,CASSLDRTLRGVKETQYF
TRBV12-5,-,TRBJ1-2,TGTGCTAGTGGTTTGGGACCTGGAGGTAACTATGGCTACACCTTC,CASGLGPGGNYGYTF
TRBV11-2,TRBD1,TRBJ2-7,TGTGCCAGCAGCAAGGGACAGGGGGTTTGGTACGAGCAGTACTTC,CASSKGQGVWYEQYF
TRBV30,-,TRBJ1-6,TGTGCCTGGTCCGAAGGATCGAGCGATTCACCCCTCCACTTT,CAWSEGSSDSPLHF